This TCR beta chain was recorded in a study of regulatory and conventional T cells in RAG deficiency. V shed 3 bases, J shed 3 bases, and the junction held 3 bases outside the gene matches. Per germline, CDR1 SNHLY and CDR2 FYNNEI. The CDR3 extends over 14 amino acids. Sequenced by immunoSEQ multiplex PCR; TCRdb stores in-frame clones only, minus some. The sample contains under 20,000 clones, roughly 89% of which appear only once. This clone is a singleton in its sample. Blood CD4+ CD25-high CD127-low regulatory T cells supplied the genomic DNA template. This same sample was also part of a study on regulatory T cells. In that study: Amplification used 52 TRBV primers and 13 TRBJ primers.

Sequenced sample: Tregs sorted from blood. J is TRBJ2-7 and V is TRBV2, with TRBD1 identical over 9 bases. The TCR was taken from a human donor in good health. The CDR3 DNA sequence: TGTGCCAGCAGTGACAGACAGGGGGTCTACGAGCAGTACTTC. Translated: CASSDRQGVYEQYF. Full variable domain (outside the CDR3, taken from reference TRBV2 and TRBJ2-7): EPEVTQTPSHQVTQMGQEVILRCVPISNHLYFYWYRQILGQKVEFLVSFYNNEISEKSEIFDDQFSVERPDGSNFTLKIRSTKLEDSAMYFCASSDRQGVYEQYFGPGTRLTVT.